Listed below are T cell receptor beta chains from one sample, sequenced in a study of vaccination and CD4 T cells after COVID-19. The antigens for these receptors are not known. TCRdb itself ran the PCR reads through MiXCR, one entry per CDR3 protein. The sample includes 7,000 to 8,500 distinct CDR3 sequences, approximately 40% seen only once; the top ten take about 29%. Sequenced input: CD4+ T cells from blood, cultured in vitro. Receptors originate from a human donor in good health. CDR3s include the opening cysteine and the closing phenylalanine or tryptophan. The D gene is left open where the match is weak. The listing skips clone size in some rows; elsewhere it reads once, few, many or a size class.

cdr3_length,j_call,v_call,d_call,clone_size,cdr3_aa,cdr3_nt
15,TRBJ1-4,TRBV15,.,once,CATSRDFLKREKLFF,TGTGCCACCAGCAGGGACTTCTTAAAACGGGAAAAACTGTTTTTT
12,TRBJ1-1,TRBV11-2,.,few,CASSFQRAGVDF,TGTGCCAGCAGCTTTCAAAGGGCCGGGGTGGACTTT
15,TRBJ2-3,TRBV19,TRBD2,few,CASSPGLAGTSTQYF,TGTGCCAGTAGTCCCGGACTAGCGGGTACCAGTACGCAGTATTTT
14,TRBJ2-1,TRBV6-2/TRBV6-3,TRBD2,.,CASSYTSDYNEQFF,TGTGCCAGCAGTTACACTAGCGATTACAATGAGCAGTTCTTC
12,TRBJ2-5,TRBV5-1,.,.,CASSAVMETQYF,TGCGCCAGCAGCGCCGTAATGGAGACCCAGTACTTC
16,TRBJ1-5,TRBV11-2,.,.,CASRLGMGLHNQPQHF,TGTGCCAGCAGACTGGGGATGGGTCTCCACAATCAGCCCCAGCATTTT
12,TRBJ1-5,TRBV2,.,few,CASSMDNQPQHF,TGTGCCAGCAGCATGGACAATCAGCCCCAGCATTTT
15,TRBJ1-5,TRBV12-3/TRBV12-4,.,once,CASSYELTGNQPQHF,TGTGCCAGCAGCTACGAATTGACGGGGAATCAGCCCCAGCATTTT
14,TRBJ2-7,TRBV12-3/TRBV12-4,.,.,CASSGTTGTHEQYF,TGTGCCAGCAGTGGAACGACAGGAACCCACGAGCAGTACTTC
13,TRBJ1-1,TRBV30,TRBD1,.,CASGQGVNTEAFF,TGTGCCTCGGGACAGGGTGTGAACACTGAAGCTTTCTTT
11,TRBJ1-3,TRBV6-1,.,.,CASSEGNTIYF,TGTGCCAGCAGTGAAGGAAACACCATATATTTT
16,TRBJ1-1,TRBV18,.,.,CASSPPQGGYDTEAFF,TGTGCCAGCTCACCACCCCAGGGAGGGTATGACACTGAAGCTTTCTTT
17,TRBJ2-1,TRBV20-1,.,.,CSARDLGVGSSYNEQFF,TGCAGTGCTAGAGATCTCGGGGTTGGGAGCTCCTACAATGAGCAGTTCTTC
13,TRBJ1-1,TRBV6-6,.,.,CASSRTVGDEAFF,TGTGCCAGCAGCCGAACGGTGGGGGATGAAGCTTTCTTT
14,TRBJ1-2,TRBV6-2/TRBV6-3,.,few,CASSYSGLRDGYTF,TGTGCCAGCAGTTACTCGGGCCTCCGGGATGGCTACACCTTC
11,TRBJ1-2,TRBV7-9,.,few,CASSLGGGYTF,TGTGCCAGCAGCTTAGGAGGTGGCTACACCTTC
19,TRBJ2-1,TRBV27,TRBD2,.,CASSLWPPLAGGVYNEQFF,TGTGCCAGCAGTTTATGGCCGCCTCTGGCGGGGGGGGTGTACAATGAGCAGTTCTTC
16,TRBJ1-1,TRBV19,.,.,CASSIVGGSMNTEAFF,TGTGCCAGTAGCATTGTGGGGGGCTCGATGAACACTGAAGCTTTCTTT
14,TRBJ1-5,TRBV6-1,.,once,CASSPDRFGQPQHF,TGTGCCAGCAGTCCCGACAGGTTCGGTCAGCCCCAGCATTTT
14,TRBJ2-1,TRBV20-1,TRBD1,.,CSATTGFTYNEQFF,TGCAGTGCTACGACAGGGTTCACCTACAATGAGCAGTTCTTC
14,TRBJ2-1,TRBV20-1,TRBD2,few,CSAAEPAGGYEQFF,TGCAGTGCTGCAGAACCAGCGGGGGGGTATGAGCAGTTCTTC
13,TRBJ1-1,TRBV20-1,TRBD1,.,CSARGDRDTEAFF,TGCAGTGCTAGGGGGGACAGGGACACTGAAGCTTTCTTT
13,TRBJ1-5,TRBV6-5,.,.,CASSYSGGGNQHF,TGTGCCAGCAGTTACTCGGGGGGGGGTAACCAGCATTTT
19,TRBJ2-1,TRBV19,TRBD2,.,CATRGLAGGVRGSYNEQFF,TGTGCCACCCGGGGACTAGCGGGGGGCGTCCGCGGCTCCTACAATGAGCAGTTCTTC
16,TRBJ2-2,TRBV6-5,.,few,CASSPSGRRDTGELFF,TGTGCCAGCAGTCCCTCGGGTAGAAGGGACACCGGGGAGCTGTTTTTT
13,TRBJ1-1,TRBV12-3/TRBV12-4,.,.,CASSLGVGTEAFF,TGTGCCAGCAGTTTAGGGGTAGGCACTGAAGCTTTCTTT
13,TRBJ2-5,TRBV28,TRBD2,.,CASTSGGAETQYF,TGTGCCAGCACTAGCGGGGGGGCGGAGACCCAGTACTTC
14,TRBJ1-1,TRBV6-1,.,.,CASRPHTKNTEAFF,TGTGCCAGCAGGCCGCACACCAAGAACACTGAAGCTTTCTTT
11,TRBJ1-2,TRBV20-1,.,.,CSATENYGYTF,TGCAGTGCAACAGAGAACTATGGCTACACCTTC
14,TRBJ1-1,TRBV19,.,few,CASSGLGVVTEAFF,TGTGCCAGTAGTGGGCTGGGGGTAGTGACTGAAGCTTTCTTT
15,TRBJ2-5,TRBV10-3,TRBD2,few,CAISPTLAGEETQYF,TGTGCCATCAGCCCCACGCTAGCGGGGGAAGAGACCCAGTACTTC
16,TRBJ2-1,TRBV7-3,.,.,CASSLARGSAYNEQFF,TGTGCCAGCAGCCTTGCCAGGGGAAGCGCCTACAATGAGCAGTTCTTC
12,TRBJ1-1,TRBV5-6,.,few,CASSLASAQAFF,TGTGCCAGCAGCTTGGCCTCGGCCCAAGCTTTCTTT
14,TRBJ2-5,TRBV10-3,.,.,CAISESNNQETQYF,TGTGCCATCAGTGAGTCAAATAACCAAGAGACCCAGTACTTC
15,TRBJ2-1,TRBV5-8,.,few,CASSERISSYNEQFF,TGTGCCAGCAGTGAGCGGATTAGCTCCTACAATGAGCAGTTCTTC
13,TRBJ2-7,TRBV15,.,few,CATSIKGTYEQYF,TGTGCCACCAGCATAAAGGGTACCTACGAGCAGTACTTC
16,TRBJ2-5,TRBV6-1,TRBD1,.,CASSRGQAVGQETQYF,TGTGCCAGCAGCCGGGGACAGGCCGTGGGTCAAGAGACCCAGTACTTC
13,TRBJ2-2,TRBV7-3,.,.,CASSSRSAGELFF,TGTGCCAGCAGCTCCCGCTCTGCCGGGGAGCTGTTTTTT
15,TRBJ2-7,TRBV7-2,.,few,CASSLDRDNSYEQYF,TGTGCCAGCAGCTTAGACCGGGACAACTCCTACGAGCAGTACTTC
16,TRBJ2-1,TRBV9,TRBD2,.,CASSVVGSGGVNEQFF,TGTGCCAGCAGCGTAGTCGGTAGCGGGGGAGTCAATGAGCAGTTCTTC
14,TRBJ1-1,TRBV6-5,.,few,CASSYTGTNTEAFF,TGTGCCAGCAGTTATACAGGGACTAACACTGAAGCTTTCTTT
16,TRBJ2-2,TRBV20-1,.,.,CSARDLRGADTGELFF,TGCAGTGCTAGAGACCTCCGGGGGGCGGACACCGGGGAGCTGTTTTTT